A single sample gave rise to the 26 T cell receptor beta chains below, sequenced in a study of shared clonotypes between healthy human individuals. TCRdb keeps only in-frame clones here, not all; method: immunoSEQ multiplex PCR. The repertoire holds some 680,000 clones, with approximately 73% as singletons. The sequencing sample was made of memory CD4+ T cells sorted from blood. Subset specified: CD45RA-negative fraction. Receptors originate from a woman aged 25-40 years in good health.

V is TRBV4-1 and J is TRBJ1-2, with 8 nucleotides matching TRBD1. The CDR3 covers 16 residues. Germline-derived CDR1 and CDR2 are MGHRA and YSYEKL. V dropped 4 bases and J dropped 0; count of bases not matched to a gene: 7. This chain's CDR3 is CASSRAPGQANYGYTF. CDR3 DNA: TGCGCCAGCAGCCGGGCCCCGGGACAGGCTAACTATGGCTACACCTTC.

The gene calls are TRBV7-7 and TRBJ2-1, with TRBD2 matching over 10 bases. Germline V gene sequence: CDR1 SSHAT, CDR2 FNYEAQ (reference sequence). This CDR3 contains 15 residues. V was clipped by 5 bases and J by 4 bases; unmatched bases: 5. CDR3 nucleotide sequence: TGTGCCAGCAGCCAAGGACTAGCGGCGTACAATGAGCAGTTCTTC. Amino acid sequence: CASSQGLAAYNEQFF.

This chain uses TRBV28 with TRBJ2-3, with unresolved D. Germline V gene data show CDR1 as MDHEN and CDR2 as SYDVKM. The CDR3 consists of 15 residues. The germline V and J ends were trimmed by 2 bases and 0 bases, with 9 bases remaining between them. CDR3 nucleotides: TGTGCCAGCAGTTTACTGTGGTCCAGCACAGATACGCAGTATTTT. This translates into CASSLLWSSTDTQYF.

CDR3 DNA sequence: TGTGCCAGCAGACCGACAGGGAAGGCTAACTATGGCTACACCTTC. Translation gives CASRPTGKANYGYTF. The gene calls are TRBV28 and TRBJ1-2; the match to TRBD1 covers 7 bases. CDR1 and CDR2 (germline): MDHEN, SYDVKM. The CDR3 has 15 residues. The trim removed 6 bases at V and 0 bases at J, leaving 7 bases unmatched.

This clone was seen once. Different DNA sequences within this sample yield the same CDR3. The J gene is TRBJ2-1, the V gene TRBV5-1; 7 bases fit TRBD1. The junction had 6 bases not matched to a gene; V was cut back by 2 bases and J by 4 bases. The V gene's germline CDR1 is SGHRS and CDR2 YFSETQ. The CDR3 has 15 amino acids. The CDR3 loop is CASSLGTAGYNEQFF. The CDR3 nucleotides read TGCGCCAGCAGCTTAGGGACAGCAGGTTACAATGAGCAGTTCTTC. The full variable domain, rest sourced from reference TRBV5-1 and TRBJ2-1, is KAGVTQTPRYLIKTRGQQVTLSCSPISGHRSVSWYQQTPGQGLQFLFEYFSETQRNKGNFPGRFSGRQFSNSRSEMNVSTLELGDSALYLCASSLGTAGYNEQFFGPGTRLTVL.

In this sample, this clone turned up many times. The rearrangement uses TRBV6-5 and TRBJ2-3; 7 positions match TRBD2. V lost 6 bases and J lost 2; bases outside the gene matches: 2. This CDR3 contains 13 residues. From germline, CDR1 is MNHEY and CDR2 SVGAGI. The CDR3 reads CASRREPTDTQYF. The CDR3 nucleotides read TGTGCCAGCAGGCGGGAGCCCACAGATACGCAGTATTTT.

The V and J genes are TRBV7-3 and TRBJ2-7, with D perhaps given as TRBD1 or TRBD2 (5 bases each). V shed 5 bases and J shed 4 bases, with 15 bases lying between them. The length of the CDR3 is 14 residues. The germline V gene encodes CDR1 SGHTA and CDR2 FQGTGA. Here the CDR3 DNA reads TGTGCCAGCAGCCCGAGGGGTGACGAGTACGAGCAGTACTTC. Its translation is CASSPRGDEYEQYF.

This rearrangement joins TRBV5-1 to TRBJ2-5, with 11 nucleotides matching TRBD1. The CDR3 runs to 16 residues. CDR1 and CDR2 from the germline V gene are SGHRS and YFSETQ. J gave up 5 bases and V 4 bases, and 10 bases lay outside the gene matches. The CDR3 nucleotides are TGCGCCAGCAGCATCGGACAGGGGGCGGTAGTGGAGACCCAGTACTTC. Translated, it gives CASSIGQGAVVETQYF.

The chain's CDR3 is CASSPWTGVRVRYEQYF. The CDR3 nucleotides are TGCGCCAGCAGCCCCTGGACAGGGGTCAGAGTACGCTACGAGCAGTACTTC. The chain joins TRBV5-1 to TRBJ2-7; 9 positions match TRBD1. Germline CDR1 is SGHRS and CDR2 is YFSETQ. After removal of 4 bases from V and 3 bases from J, the junction contained 14 bases not matched to a gene. This CDR3 region has 17 residues.

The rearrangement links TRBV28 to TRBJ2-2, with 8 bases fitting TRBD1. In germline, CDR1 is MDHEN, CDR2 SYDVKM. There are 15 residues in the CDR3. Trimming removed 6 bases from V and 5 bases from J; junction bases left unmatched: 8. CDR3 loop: CASRPQGGGTGELFF. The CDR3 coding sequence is TGTGCCAGCAGACCACAGGGGGGAGGAACCGGGGAGCTGTTTTTT.

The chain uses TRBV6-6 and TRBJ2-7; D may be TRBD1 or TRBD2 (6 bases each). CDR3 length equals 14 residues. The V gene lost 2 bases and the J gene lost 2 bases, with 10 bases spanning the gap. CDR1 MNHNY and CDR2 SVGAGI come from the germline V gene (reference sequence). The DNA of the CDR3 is TGTGCCAGCAGTTACCGGGGGCCCGCCTACGAGCAGTACTTC. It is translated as CASSYRGPAYEQYF.

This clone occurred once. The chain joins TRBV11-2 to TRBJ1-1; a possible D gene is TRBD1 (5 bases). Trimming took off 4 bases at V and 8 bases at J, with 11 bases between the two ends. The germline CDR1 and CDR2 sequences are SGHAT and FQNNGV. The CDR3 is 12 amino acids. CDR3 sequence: CASSSGTPEAFF. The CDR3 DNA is TGTGCCAGCAGCTCTGGGACCCCGGAAGCTTTCTTT.

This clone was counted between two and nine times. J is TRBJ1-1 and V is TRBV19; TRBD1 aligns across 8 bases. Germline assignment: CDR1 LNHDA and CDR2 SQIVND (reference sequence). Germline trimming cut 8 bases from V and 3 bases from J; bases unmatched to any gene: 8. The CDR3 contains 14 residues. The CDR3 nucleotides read TGTGCCAGTTCGACTGACAGGGGACACACTGAAGCTTTCTTT. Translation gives CASSTDRGHTEAFF.

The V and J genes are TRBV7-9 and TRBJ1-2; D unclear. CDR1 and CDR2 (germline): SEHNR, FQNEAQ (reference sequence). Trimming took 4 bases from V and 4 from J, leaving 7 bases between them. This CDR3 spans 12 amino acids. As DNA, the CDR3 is TGTGCCAGCAGCTCCGGCGCCTATGGCTACACCTTC. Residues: CASSSGAYGYTF.

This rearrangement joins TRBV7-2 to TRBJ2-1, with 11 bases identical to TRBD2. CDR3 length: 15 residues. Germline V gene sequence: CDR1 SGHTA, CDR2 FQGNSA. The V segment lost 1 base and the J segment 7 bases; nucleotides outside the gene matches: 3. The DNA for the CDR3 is TGTGCCAGCAGCTTAGGGGGGACTAGCGGTAATGAGCAGTTCTTC. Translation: CASSLGGTSGNEQFF.

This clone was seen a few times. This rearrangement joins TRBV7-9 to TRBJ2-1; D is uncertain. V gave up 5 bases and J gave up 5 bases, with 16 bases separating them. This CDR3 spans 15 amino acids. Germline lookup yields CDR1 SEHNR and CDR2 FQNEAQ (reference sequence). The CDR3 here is CASSKQNDRNNEQFF. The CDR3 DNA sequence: TGTGCCAGCAGCAAACAAAACGACCGAAACAATGAGCAGTTCTTC. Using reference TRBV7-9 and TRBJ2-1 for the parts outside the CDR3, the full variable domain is DTGVSQNPRHKITKRGQNVTFRCDPISEHNRLYWYRQTLGQGPEFLTYFQNEAQLEKSRLLSDRFSAERPKGSFSTLEIQRTEQGDSAMYLCASSKQNDRNNEQFFGPGTRLTVL.

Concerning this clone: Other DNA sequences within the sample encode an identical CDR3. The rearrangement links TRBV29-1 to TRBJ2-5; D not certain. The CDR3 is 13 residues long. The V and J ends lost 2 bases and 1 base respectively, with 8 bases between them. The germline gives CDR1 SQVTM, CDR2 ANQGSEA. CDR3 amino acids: CSVELGSQETQYF. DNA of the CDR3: TGCAGCGTTGAATTAGGGTCCCAAGAGACCCAGTACTTC.

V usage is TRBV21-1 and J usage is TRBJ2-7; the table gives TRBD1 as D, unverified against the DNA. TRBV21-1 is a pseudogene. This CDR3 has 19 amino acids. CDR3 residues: CASSPQGQATRGGPYEQYF. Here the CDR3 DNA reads TGTGCCAGCAGCCCTCAGGGACAGGCCACCCGTGGGGGACCCTACGAGCAGTACTTC.

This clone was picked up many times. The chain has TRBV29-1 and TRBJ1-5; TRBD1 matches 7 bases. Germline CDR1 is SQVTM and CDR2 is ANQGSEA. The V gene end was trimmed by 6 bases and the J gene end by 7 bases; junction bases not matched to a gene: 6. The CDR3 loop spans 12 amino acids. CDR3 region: CSVKQGRQPQHF. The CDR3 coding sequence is TGCAGCGTAAAACAGGGGAGACAGCCCCAGCATTTT.

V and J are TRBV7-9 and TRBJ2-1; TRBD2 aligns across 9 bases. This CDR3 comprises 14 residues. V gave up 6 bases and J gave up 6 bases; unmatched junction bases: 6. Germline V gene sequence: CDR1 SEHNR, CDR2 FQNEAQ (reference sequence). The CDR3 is CASSGASGINEQFF. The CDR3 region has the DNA TGTGCCAGCAGTGGGGCTAGCGGGATCAATGAGCAGTTCTTC.

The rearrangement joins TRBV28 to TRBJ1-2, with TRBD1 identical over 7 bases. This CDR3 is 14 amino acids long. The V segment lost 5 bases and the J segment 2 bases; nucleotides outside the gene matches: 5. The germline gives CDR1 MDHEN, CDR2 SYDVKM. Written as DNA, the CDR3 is TGTGCCAGCAGTGCCCCGACAGGGAACTATGGCTACACCTTC. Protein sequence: CASSAPTGNYGYTF.

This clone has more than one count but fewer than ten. The chain's CDR3 is CASSLVVASGFSSSYEQYF. For the CDR3, the DNA is TGTGCCAGCAGCTTAGTGGTGGCTAGCGGGTTCTCCAGCTCCTACGAGCAGTACTTC. The chain joins TRBV7-7 to TRBJ2-7, with 8 bases matching TRBD2. CDR1 is SSHAT, CDR2 FNYEAQ, per germline (reference sequence). With V trimmed by 1 base and J by 0 bases, 14 bases remained unmatched. The CDR3 totals 19 residues.

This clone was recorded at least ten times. The CDR3 loop is CASSLGGRVEQYF. The CDR3 bases are TGTGCCAGCAGCTTAGGGGGTAGGGTCGAGCAGTACTTC. The V call is TRBV7-9, the J call TRBJ2-7; the D is unclear. CDR3 length: 13 residues. Germline loops: CDR1 SEHNR, CDR2 FQNEAQ (reference sequence). Trimming left V 1 base short and J 6 bases short, with 10 bases between.

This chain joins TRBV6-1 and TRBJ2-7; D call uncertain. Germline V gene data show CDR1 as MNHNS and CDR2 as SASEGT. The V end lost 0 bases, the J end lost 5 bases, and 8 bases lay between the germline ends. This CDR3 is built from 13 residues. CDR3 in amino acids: CASSEARHNEQYF. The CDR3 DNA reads TGTGCCAGCAGTGAAGCGCGCCATAACGAGCAGTACTTC.

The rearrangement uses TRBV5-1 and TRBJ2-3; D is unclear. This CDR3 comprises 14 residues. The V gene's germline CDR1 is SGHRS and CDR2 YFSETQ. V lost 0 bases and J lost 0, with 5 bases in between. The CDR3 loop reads CASSLVLSTDTQYF. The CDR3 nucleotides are TGCGCCAGCAGCTTGGTTCTCAGCACAGATACGCAGTATTTT.

The DNA of the CDR3 is TGTGCCAGCAGTTTATTCCTAACCGGGGAGCTGTTTTTT. The encoded protein is CASSLFLTGELFF. The chain has TRBV28 and TRBJ2-2; D not certain. Per the germline V gene, CDR1 is MDHEN and CDR2 is SYDVKM. This CDR3 is 13 amino acids long. V lost 1 base and J 5 bases, leaving 5 bases between the germline ends.